The 31 T cell receptor beta chains below all came from one sample that was sequenced in a study of blood T cells in healthy people across ages. Through a sample-barcoded 5' primer and a J-beta primer mix, a second PCR was run for about 6 to 12 cycles. TCRdb reprocessed the 5' RACE reads with MiXCR, giving one entry per CDR3 protein. The sample contains about 720,000 distinct CDR3 sequences, 20% to 25% of which appear only once. The sample consisted of blood. These receptors were collected from a man between 70 and 80 years old in good health.

This chain joins TRBV4-1 and TRBJ1-1, with D perhaps matching TRBD1 (5 bases). The CDR3 extends over 15 amino acids. V dropped 0 bases and J dropped 8 bases, with 16 bases sitting between them. Germline values: CDR1 MGHRA, CDR2 YSYEKL. This CDR3 reads CASSQDSRSGGEAFF. CDR3 bases: TGCGCCAGCAGCCAAGATAGTCGCAGCGGGGGAGAAGCTTTCTTT.

The chain joins TRBV7-8 to TRBJ1-4, with 7 positions matching TRBD1. Germline trimming cut 6 bases from V and 7 bases from J; bases unmatched to any gene: 8. Looked up from germline, CDR1 is SGHVS and CDR2 is FQNEAQ. CDR3 length: 14 residues. The CDR3 DNA reads TGTGCCAGCAGACCCCAGGGGGGGGGTGAAAAACTGTTTTTT. It is translated as CASRPQGGGEKLFF.

This chain links TRBV10-3 with TRBJ2-1, with 8 bases identical to TRBD1. In germline, CDR1 is ENHRY, CDR2 SYGVKD. This CDR3 comprises 12 residues. V dropped 6 bases and J dropped 9; count of bases not matched to a gene: 4. CDR3 DNA: TGTGCCATCAGCCAGGGGGCCCGTGAGCAGTTCTTC. This codes for CAISQGAREQFF.

In this sample, this clonotype turned up once. The chain combines TRBV12-3 or TRBV12-4 with TRBJ1-1; D call uncertain. V was cut by 5 bases and J by 6 bases, with 16 bases left in between. The CDR3 sequence is 14 residues long. CDR3 nucleotides: TGTGCCAGCAGTCCCTGGGGTGTGGGAGCTGAAGCTTTCTTT. It specifies CASSPWGVGAEAFF.

The sample holds one count of this clonotype. This chain uses TRBV6-5 with TRBJ1-1, with TRBD1 matching over 7 bases. The length of the CDR3 is 16 residues. The germline gives CDR1 MNHEY, CDR2 SVGAGI. J lost 10 bases, V lost 2 bases, and 16 bases had no gene match. DNA of the CDR3: TGTGCCAGCAGTTACGTAGAAGACAGGGCTACATTCGGAGCTTTCTTT. It encodes CASSYVEDRATFGAFF.

This clonotype was seen only a few times. This chain connects TRBV28 to TRBJ2-5; no clear D gene. The CDR3 extends over 14 amino acids. Germline CDR1 and CDR2: MDHEN and SYDVKM. V shed 2 bases and J shed 6 bases, with 13 bases lying between them. CDR3 protein: CASSLDQGRQTQYF. The CDR3 DNA reads TGTGCCAGCAGTTTAGACCAAGGGCGGCAGACCCAGTACTTC.

This chain uses TRBV5-1 with TRBJ2-3; 11 nucleotides line up with TRBD2. With V trimmed by 5 bases and J by 2 bases, 7 bases remained unmatched. The CDR3 contains 16 residues. The V gene's germline CDR1 is SGHRS and CDR2 YFSETQ. CDR3 region: CASSHGTSGTTDTQYF. CDR3 coding DNA: TGCGCCAGCAGTCACGGGACTAGCGGCACCACAGATACGCAGTATTTT.

This clonotype has just a few counts. The chain combines TRBV11-2 with TRBJ1-3; D remains unclear. With 1 base removed from V and 9 bases from J, the gap between germline ends came to 16 bases. The CDR3 contains 15 residues. Germline-derived CDR1 and CDR2 are SGHAT and FQNNGV. This CDR3 is CASSLGIVSRGTIYF. DNA of the CDR3: TGTGCCAGCAGCTTAGGAATCGTCAGCCGTGGCACCATATATTTT.

This clonotype was seen a handful of times. The rearrangement uses TRBV12-3 or TRBV12-4 and TRBJ2-3, with TRBD2 matching 11 bases. CDR3 size: 16 residues. Losses at the gene ends were 1 base for V and 6 bases for J; bases not matched to a gene: 6. The CDR3 region has the DNA TGTGCCAGCAGTTTAGTAGCGGGGGGGCCGGGGGATACGCAGTATTTT. Amino acids: CASSLVAGGPGDTQYF.

For the CDR3, the DNA is TGTGCCAGCAGCTTCAAACGGGACAGGGGATTCTCGTCTAATGAAAAACTGTTTTTT. Translating gives CASSFKRDRGFSSNEKLFF. The chain uses TRBV7-3 and TRBJ1-4; 10 nucleotides agree with TRBD1. Trimming took 3 bases from V and 3 from J; bases not matched to a gene: 13. CDR1 is SGHTA and CDR2 is FQGTGA in the germline V gene. The CDR3 length is 19 residues. Based on the CDR3 plus reference TRBV7-3 and TRBJ1-4, the full variable domain is GAGVSQTPSNKVTEKGKYVELRCDPISGHTALYWYRQSLGQGPEFLIYFQGTGAADDSGLPNDRFFAVRPEGSVSTLKIQRTERGDSAVYLCASSFKRDRGFSSNEKLFFGSGTQLSVL.

This clonotype was seen a handful of times. The CDR3 region is CSAMAIGAPINEQFF. The CDR3 region has the DNA TGCAGTGCTATGGCTATCGGCGCACCAATCAATGAGCAGTTCTTC. V is TRBV20-1 and J is TRBJ2-1; no reliable D call. The CDR3 covers 15 residues. Germline-derived CDR1 and CDR2 are DFQATT and SNEGSKA (reference sequence). The V end was cut by 4 bases, the J end by 6 bases, with 19 bases between.

The chain combines TRBV24-1 with TRBJ2-5; 8 bases are shared with TRBD2. Germline V gene data show CDR1 as KGHDR and CDR2 as SFDVKD. V lost 11 bases and J lost 5; bases outside the gene matches: 18. This CDR3 is 16 amino acids long. In DNA, the CDR3 is TGTGCCATTGGAAGCAAGCGGGGGCGCGGTTCTGAGACCCAGTACTTC. Amino acid sequence: CAIGSKRGRGSETQYF.

This clonotype was recorded many times. The V gene is TRBV13, the J gene TRBJ1-2; D is uncertain. Deletions cut 2 bases from V and 3 bases from J, with 7 bases between. CDR1 and CDR2 (germline): PRHDT, FYEKMQ (reference sequence). There are 13 residues in the CDR3. The CDR3 nucleotides read TGTGCCAGCAGCTTATCACAGTACTATGGCTACACCTTC. Protein product: CASSLSQYYGYTF.

The V and J genes are TRBV6-6 and TRBJ1-3; D gene ambiguous. Germline V gene sequence: CDR1 MNHNY, CDR2 SVGAGI (reference sequence). This CDR3 region has 15 residues. Trimming shortened V by 1 base and J by 4 bases, and 11 bases separated the two germline ends. The CDR3, as DNA: TGTGCCAGCAGTTACTGGGCGTCCCGAGGAAACACCATATATTTT. The encoded protein is CASSYWASRGNTIYF.

The chain combines TRBV20-1 with TRBJ2-1; 11 nucleotides match TRBD2. Germline lookup yields CDR1 DFQATT and CDR2 SNEGSKA (reference sequence). The length of the CDR3 is 16 residues. Losses at the gene ends were 2 bases for V and 2 bases for J; bases not matched to a gene: 5. CDR3 sequence: CSARYSGRATYNEQFF. The CDR3 coding sequence is TGCAGTGCTAGATATAGCGGGAGGGCCACCTACAATGAGCAGTTCTTC.

The V call is TRBV6-2 or TRBV6-3, the J call TRBJ1-3; D remains ambiguous. This CDR3 has 16 residues. The germline V gene has CDR1 MNHEY and CDR2 SVGEGT. Trimming removed 2 bases at V and 6 bases at J, with 17 bases between. CDR3 amino acids: CASSYGRRDLLNTIYF. The CDR3 DNA is TGTGCCAGCAGTTACGGTCGGCGAGATCTTTTAAACACCATATATTTT.

CDR3 nucleotides: TGCGCCAGCAGCGTGGGGGTGAGCGAGGTCAATGAGCAGTTCTTC. It translates to CASSVGVSEVNEQFF. This chain links TRBV5-1 with TRBJ2-1; D may match TRBD1 or TRBD2 (5 bases each). Trimming left V 4 bases short and J 6 bases short, with 17 bases between. CDR3 size: 15 residues. Looked up from germline, CDR1 is SGHRS and CDR2 is YFSETQ.

The chain is built from TRBV7-9 and TRBJ1-1; D not certain. The CDR3 has 14 amino acids. Germline CDR1 and CDR2: SEHNR and FQNEAQ (reference sequence). V lost 0 bases, J lost 6 bases, and 11 bases lay in between. CDR3 in amino acids: CASSLARLYAEAFF. The CDR3 DNA reads TGTGCCAGCAGCTTAGCCAGGTTATACGCTGAAGCTTTCTTT.

There are a few counts of this clonotype. The J gene is TRBJ2-3, the V gene TRBV24-1; 9 bases align to TRBD1. The germline gives CDR1 KGHDR, CDR2 SFDVKD. The CDR3 has 13 amino acids. The J segment lost 4 bases and the V segment lost 10 bases, leaving 5 bases of the junction unmatched. CDR3 loop: CATRRDRADTQYF. For the CDR3, the DNA is TGTGCCACGCGAAGGGACAGGGCAGATACGCAGTATTTT.

This clonotype was counted only a few times. The chain uses TRBV15 and TRBJ1-5; possibly TRBD1 for D (5 bases). V was shortened by 7 bases and J by 3 bases, with 13 bases between the two germline ends. CDR3 length: 14 amino acids. Germline CDR1 is LNHNV and CDR2 is YYDKDF (reference sequence). The CDR3 DNA reads as TGTGCCACCAATATCGGGACGGTCAATCAGCCCCAGCATTTT. This encodes CATNIGTVNQPQHF.

The chain couples TRBV12-3 or TRBV12-4 to TRBJ2-7; D gene ambiguous. The CDR3 is made up of 11 amino acids. Trimming took off 6 bases at V and 3 bases at J, with 6 bases between the two ends. The DNA of the CDR3 is TGTGCCAGCAGCGCCAACTACGAGCAGTACGTC. It codes for CASSANYEQYV.

This clonotype was picked up many times. The CDR3 loop is CASSQGPGITDTQYF. The CDR3 nucleotides read TGCGCCAGCAGCCAAGGTCCGGGGATCACAGATACGCAGTATTTT. This chain uses TRBV5-1 with TRBJ2-3, with a possible D match to TRBD2 (5 bases). Germline CDR1 is SGHRS and CDR2 is YFSETQ. The CDR3 spans 15 residues. V was cut by 4 bases and J by 2 bases, with 14 bases left in between. Full variable domain (remainder filled in from reference TRBV5-1 and TRBJ2-3): KAGVTQTPRYLIKTRGQQVTLSCSPISGHRSVSWYQQTPGQGLQFLFEYFSETQRNKGNFPGRFSGRQFSNSRSEMNVSTLELGDSALYLCASSQGPGITDTQYFGPGTRLTVL.

This clonotype has a handful of counts. The chain is built from TRBV6-2 or TRBV6-3 and TRBJ2-7; D not certain. CDR1 and CDR2 from the germline V gene are MNHEY and SVGEGT. The germline V and J ends were trimmed by 6 bases and 2 bases, with 14 bases remaining between them. The CDR3 runs 14 residues. CDR3: CASSHLEITYEQYF. CDR3 DNA sequence: TGTGCCAGCAGCCATCTAGAAATCACCTACGAGCAGTACTTC.

J is TRBJ2-5 and V is TRBV7-2; the D gene is possibly TRBD2 (5 bases). The CDR3 has 13 amino acids. Trimming stripped 4 bases from V and 0 bases from J, with 6 bases between. The germline V gene encodes CDR1 SGHTA and CDR2 FQGNSA. The DNA of the CDR3 is TGTGCCAGCAGCTCGGACTACCAAGAGACCCAGTACTTC. It specifies CASSSDYQETQYF.

This clonotype came up a few times. CDR3 sequence reads: CASSLQNEGTQYF. The DNA for the CDR3 is TGCGCCAGCAGCTTGCAGAACGAAGGGACCCAGTACTTC. The rearrangement joins TRBV5-1 to TRBJ2-5; the D is unclear. This CDR3 spans 13 amino acids. Germline V gene data show CDR1 as SGHRS and CDR2 as YFSETQ. V lost 1 base and J 7 bases, leaving 11 bases between the germline ends. Based on the CDR3 plus reference TRBV5-1 and TRBJ2-5, the full variable domain is KAGVTQTPRYLIKTRGQQVTLSCSPISGHRSVSWYQQTPGQGLQFLFEYFSETQRNKGNFPGRFSGRQFSNSRSEMNVSTLELGDSALYLCASSLQNEGTQYFGPGTRLLVL.

The J gene is TRBJ2-3, the V gene TRBV11-2, with TRBD2 matching 12 bases. The trim removed 6 bases at V and 3 bases at J, leaving 10 bases unmatched. This CDR3 comprises 17 residues. The germline V gene has CDR1 SGHAT and CDR2 FQNNGV. CDR3 sequence (DNA): TGTGCCAGCAGTCCCGGCCTAGCGGGAGGGCATACAGATACGCAGTATTTT. Translating it yields CASSPGLAGGHTDTQYF.

The chain combines TRBV20-1 with TRBJ1-3; D remains ambiguous. The CDR3 has 15 residues. The germline CDR1 and CDR2 sequences are DFQATT and SNEGSKA (reference sequence). Deletions cut 3 bases from V and 0 bases from J, with 12 bases between. The CDR3 DNA is TGCAGTGCTAGCGACGCGGGGAGCTCTGGAAACACCATATATTTT. This codes for CSASDAGSSGNTIYF.

V gene TRBV5-1 combines with J gene TRBJ1-2; D is unclear. CDR3 length equals 15 residues. CDR1 SGHRS and CDR2 YFSETQ come from the germline V gene. Trimming shortened V by 1 base and J by 2 bases, and 12 bases separated the two germline ends. The CDR3 loop is CASSLLYERNYGYTF. CDR3 nucleotide sequence: TGCGCCAGCAGCTTGTTGTATGAGCGGAACTATGGCTACACCTTC.

This rearrangement joins TRBV12-3 or TRBV12-4 to TRBJ1-1, with no clear D. Trimming left V 6 bases short and J 5 bases short, with 13 bases between. CDR3 length: 13 amino acids. CDR3 protein: CASSPRSLTEAFF. CDR3 nucleotides: TGTGCCAGCAGCCCGCGGAGCTTGACTGAAGCTTTCTTT.

This chain links TRBV11-3 with TRBJ2-5; D perhaps matches TRBD2 (6 bases). This CDR3 is built from 15 residues. Germline V gene sequence: CDR1 SGHNT, CDR2 YENEEA. With 0 bases removed from V and 1 base from J, the gap between germline ends came to 9 bases. CDR3 region: CASSLDGGIQETQYF. The CDR3 DNA is TGTGCCAGCAGCTTAGATGGAGGGATCCAAGAGACCCAGTACTTC. Drawing the rest from reference TRBV11-3 and TRBJ2-5, the complete variable domain is EAGVVQSPRYKIIEKKQPVAFWCNPISGHNTLYWYLQNLGQGPELLIRYENEEAVDDSQLPKDRFSAERLKGVDSTLKIQPAELGDSAVYLCASSLDGGIQETQYFGPGTRLLVL.

The chain joins TRBV12-3 or TRBV12-4 to TRBJ2-5, with a tentative D call TRBD2 (5 bases). The V end was cut by 8 bases, the J end by 0 bases, with 13 bases between. This CDR3 contains 14 residues. CDR3 DNA sequence: TGTGCCAGCTCTGGACTCTCTTACCAAGAGACCCAGTACTTC. Amino acid sequence: CASSGLSYQETQYF.